This T cell receptor (beta chain) originates from a study of CD8 T cells in Susac syndrome. CD8+ and CD4+ T cells circulating in blood were sequenced for TCR beta. General study findings and limits: The authors acknowledged that their TCR sequencing and HLA analysis involved a relatively small number of individuals.

Germline V lookup: CDR1 MGHDK, CDR2 SYGVNS. The V end lost 1 base, the J end lost 0 bases, and 10 bases lay between the germline ends. The CDR3 sequence is 16 residues long. RNA totalling roughly 0.5 to 1 ug underwent reverse transcription with random hexamers. Using its own MiXCR run on the immunoSEQ multiplex PCR reads, TCRdb lists one record per CDR3 protein. This sample yields fewer than 350,000 distinct CDR3 sequences, of which 85% are seen a single time; roughly 0.21% belongs to the top ten. In regard to this clonotype: Its antigen is as yet unknown.

This sequence joins TRBV25-1 and TRBJ2-1; D is possibly TRBD1 or TRBD2 (5 bases each). Sequencing was carried out using CD8+ T cells from PBMCs. The clonotype originates from a human donor with multiple sclerosis. CDR3 DNA sequence: TGTGCCAGCAGTGAATTCGGTGGGGGCTCCTACAATGAGCAGTTCTTC. Protein sequence: CASSEFGGGSYNEQFF.